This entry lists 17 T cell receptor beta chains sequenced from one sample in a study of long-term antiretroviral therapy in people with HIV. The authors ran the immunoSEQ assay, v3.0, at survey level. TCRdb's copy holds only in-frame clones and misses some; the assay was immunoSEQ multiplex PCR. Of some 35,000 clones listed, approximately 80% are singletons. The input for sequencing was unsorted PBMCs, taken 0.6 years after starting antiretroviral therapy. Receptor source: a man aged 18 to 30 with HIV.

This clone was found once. The CDR3 region is CASSKTRASNAPGNEQFF. The CDR3, as DNA: TGTGCCAGCAGCAAAACAAGGGCATCTAACGCCCCGGGCAATGAGCAGTTCTTC. This chain connects TRBV21-1 to TRBJ2-1. TRBV21-1 is tagged as a pseudogene. The CDR3 contains 18 residues.

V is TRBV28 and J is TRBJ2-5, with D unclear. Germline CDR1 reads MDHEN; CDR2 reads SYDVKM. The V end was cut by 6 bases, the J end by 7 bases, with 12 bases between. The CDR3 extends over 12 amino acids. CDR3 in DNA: TGTGCCAGCAGCCCTTCAATAGCGACCCAGTACTTC. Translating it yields CASSPSIATQYF.

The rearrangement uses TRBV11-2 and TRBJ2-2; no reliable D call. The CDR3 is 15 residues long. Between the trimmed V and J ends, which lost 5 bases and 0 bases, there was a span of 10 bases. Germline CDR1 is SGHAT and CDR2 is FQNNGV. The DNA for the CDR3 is TGTGCCAGCAGCGCCAGCTGGGCGAACACCGGGGAGCTGTTTTTT. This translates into CASSASWANTGELFF.

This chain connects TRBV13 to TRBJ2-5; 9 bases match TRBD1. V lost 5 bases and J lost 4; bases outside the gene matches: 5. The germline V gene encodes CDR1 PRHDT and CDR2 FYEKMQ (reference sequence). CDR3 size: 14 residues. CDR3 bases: TGTGCCAGCAGCCCGGACAGGGGCAGAGAGACCCAGTACTTC. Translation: CASSPDRGRETQYF.

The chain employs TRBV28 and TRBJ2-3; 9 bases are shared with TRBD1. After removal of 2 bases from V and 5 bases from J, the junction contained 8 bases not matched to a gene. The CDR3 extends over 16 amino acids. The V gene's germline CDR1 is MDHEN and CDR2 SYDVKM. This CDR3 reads CASSLTGTGRLDTQYF. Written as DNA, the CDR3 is TGTGCCAGCAGTTTAACCGGGACAGGGCGGTTAGATACGCAGTATTTT.

The DNA for the CDR3 is TGTGCCAGTAGTGCTTACAGGGGGCTTAGCACCGGGGAGCTGTTTTTT. Its translation is CASSAYRGLSTGELFF. V usage is TRBV19 and J usage is TRBJ2-2; 9 bases match TRBD1. The CDR3 runs 16 residues. The germline gives CDR1 LNHDA, CDR2 SQIVND (reference sequence). V lost 5 bases and J lost 4; bases outside the gene matches: 8.

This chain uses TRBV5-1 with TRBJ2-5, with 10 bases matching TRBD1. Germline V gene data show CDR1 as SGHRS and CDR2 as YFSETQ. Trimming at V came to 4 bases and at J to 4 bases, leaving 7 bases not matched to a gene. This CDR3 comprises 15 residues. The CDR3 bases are TGCGCCAGCAGCCCATTGACAGGGGGCGTAGAGACCCAGTACTTC. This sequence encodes CASSPLTGGVETQYF.

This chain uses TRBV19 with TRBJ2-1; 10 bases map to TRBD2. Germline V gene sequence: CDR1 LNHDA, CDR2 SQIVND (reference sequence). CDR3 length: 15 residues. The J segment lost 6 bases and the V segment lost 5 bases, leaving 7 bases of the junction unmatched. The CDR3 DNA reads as TGTGCCAGTAGTCTCTTAGCGGGAGGCCCCAATGAGCAGTTCTTC. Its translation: CASSLLAGGPNEQFF.

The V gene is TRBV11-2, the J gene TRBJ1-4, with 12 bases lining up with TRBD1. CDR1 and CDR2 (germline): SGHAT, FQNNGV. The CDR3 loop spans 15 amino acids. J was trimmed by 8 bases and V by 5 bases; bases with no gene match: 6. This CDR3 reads CASSRGQGAEEKLFF. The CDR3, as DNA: TGTGCCAGCAGCAGGGGACAGGGGGCGGAAGAAAAACTGTTTTTT.

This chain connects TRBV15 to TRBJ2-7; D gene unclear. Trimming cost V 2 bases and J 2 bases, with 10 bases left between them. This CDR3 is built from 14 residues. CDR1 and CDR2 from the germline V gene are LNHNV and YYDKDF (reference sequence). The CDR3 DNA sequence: TGTGCCACCAGCAGATCTAGAGCCACCTACGAGCAGTACTTC. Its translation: CATSRSRATYEQYF.

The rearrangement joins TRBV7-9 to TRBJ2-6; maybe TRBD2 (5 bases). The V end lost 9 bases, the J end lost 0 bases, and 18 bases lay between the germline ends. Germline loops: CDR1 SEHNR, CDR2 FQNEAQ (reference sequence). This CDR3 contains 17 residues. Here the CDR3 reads CARTEAPQSSGANVLTF. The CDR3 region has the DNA TGTGCCAGGACGGAGGCACCCCAGAGCTCTGGGGCCAACGTCCTGACTTTC.

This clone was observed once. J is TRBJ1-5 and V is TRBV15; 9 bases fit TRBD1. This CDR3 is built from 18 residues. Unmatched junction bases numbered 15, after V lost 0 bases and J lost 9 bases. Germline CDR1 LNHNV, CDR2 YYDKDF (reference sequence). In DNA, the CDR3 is TGTGCCACCAGCAGAGAGGGGCTCGGGACAGGGAGGTTTCGGCCCCAGCATTTT. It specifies CATSREGLGTGRFRPQHF. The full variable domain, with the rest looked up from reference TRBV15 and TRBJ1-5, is DAMVIQNPRYQVTQFGKPVTLSCSQTLNHNVMYWYQQKSSQAPKLLFHYYDKDFNNEADTPDNFQSRRPNTSFCFLDIRSPGLGDTAMYLCATSREGLGTGRFRPQHFGDGTRLSIL.

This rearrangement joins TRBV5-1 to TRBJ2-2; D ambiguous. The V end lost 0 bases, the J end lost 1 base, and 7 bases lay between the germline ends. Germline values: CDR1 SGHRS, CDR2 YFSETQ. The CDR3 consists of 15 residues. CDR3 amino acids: CASSLVSGNTGELFF. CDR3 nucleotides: TGCGCCAGCAGCTTGGTATCTGGGAACACCGGGGAGCTGTTTTTT.

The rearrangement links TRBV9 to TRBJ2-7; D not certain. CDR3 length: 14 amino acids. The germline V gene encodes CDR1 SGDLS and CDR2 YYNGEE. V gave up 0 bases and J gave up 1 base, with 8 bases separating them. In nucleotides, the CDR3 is TGTGCCAGCAGCGTAGGAGAAACGTCCTACGAGCAGTACTTC. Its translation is CASSVGETSYEQYF.

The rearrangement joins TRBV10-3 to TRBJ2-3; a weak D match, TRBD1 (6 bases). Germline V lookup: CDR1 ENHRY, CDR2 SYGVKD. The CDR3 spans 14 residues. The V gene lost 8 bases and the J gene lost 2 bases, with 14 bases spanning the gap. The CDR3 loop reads CAISQGRDTDTQYF. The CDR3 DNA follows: TGTGCCATCTCTCAGGGGCGCGACACAGATACGCAGTATTTT.

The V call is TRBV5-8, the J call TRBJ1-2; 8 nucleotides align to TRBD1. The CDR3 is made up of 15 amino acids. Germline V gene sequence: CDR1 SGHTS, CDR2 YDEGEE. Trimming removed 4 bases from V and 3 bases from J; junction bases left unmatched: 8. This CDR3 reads CASSGTGGYDYGYTF. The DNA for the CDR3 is TGTGCCAGCAGCGGCACAGGGGGATACGACTATGGCTACACCTTC.

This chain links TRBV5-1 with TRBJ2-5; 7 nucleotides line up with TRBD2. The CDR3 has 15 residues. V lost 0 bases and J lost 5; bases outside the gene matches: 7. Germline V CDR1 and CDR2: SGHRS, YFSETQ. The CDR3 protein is CASSLELGGRETQYF. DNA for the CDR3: TGCGCCAGCAGCTTGGAACTGGGAGGGAGGGAGACCCAGTACTTC.